The 4 T cell receptor beta chains presented below share a single source sample, sequenced in a study of blood T cell repertoires in COVID-19. Data came from immunoSEQ multiplex PCR; TCRdb stores just in-frame clones and leaves some out. This repertoire shows around 620,000 clones, about 87% found once; its top ten account for roughly 0.26%. The sample consisted of peripheral blood. The receptors shown here come from a young woman with acute or convalescent COVID-19.

The chain combines TRBV11-3 with TRBJ1-6; possibly TRBD1 for D (6 bases). The CDR3 is made up of 14 amino acids. Germline V gene data show CDR1 as SGHNT and CDR2 as YENEEA. Deletions cut 0 bases from V and 9 bases from J, with 9 bases between. The CDR3 reads CASSLDRGSSPLHF. DNA for the CDR3: TGTGCCAGCAGCTTAGACAGGGGAAGTTCACCCCTCCACTTT.

The chain links TRBV6-5 to TRBJ1-6, with 7 bases identical to TRBD1. Germline values: CDR1 MNHEY, CDR2 SVGAGI. J gave up 8 bases and V 4 bases, and 5 bases lay outside the gene matches. There are 14 residues in the CDR3. For the CDR3, the DNA is TGTGCCAGCAGTTCCGGGACAGACCATTCACCCCTCCACTTT. It specifies CASSSGTDHSPLHF.

The chain uses TRBV6-5 and TRBJ1-5, with TRBD1 matching over 7 bases. V lost 4 bases and J lost 6; bases outside the gene matches: 6. Germline CDR1 MNHEY, CDR2 SVGAGI. The CDR3 is made up of 14 amino acids. The CDR3 DNA sequence: TGTGCCAGCAGTTCTGACAGGGCCGTTCAGCCCCAGCATTTT. Its protein is CASSSDRAVQPQHF.

This chain connects TRBV30 to TRBJ1-4; D remains unclear. Per germline, CDR1 GTSNPN and CDR2 SVGIG (reference sequence). The CDR3 loop spans 13 amino acids. With 6 bases removed from V and 7 bases from J, the gap between germline ends came to 15 bases. The CDR3 DNA is TGTGCCTGTTCGATACAGCGGGGTGAAAAACTGTTTTTT. Translating gives CACSIQRGEKLFF.